This TCR beta chain stems from a study of T cells in tuberculosis. Study in general: A South African cohort included IGRA-negative adolescents, latently infected IGRA-positive adolescents and adults with active tuberculosis.

Assay used: immunoSEQ multiplex PCR; TCRdb lists only in-frame clones, some missing. Counted here are tens of thousands of clones, 85% to 90% occurring once; the ten biggest clones make up roughly 15%. This CDR3 spans 14 amino acids. Germline V gives CDR1 SGHTS, CDR2 YDEGEE. The germline V and J ends were trimmed by 4 bases and 2 bases, with 13 bases remaining between them. Tuberculin skin test and IGRA determined adolescents' latent tuberculosis status at entry. On average around 100,000 T cells per donor were immunosequenced. V gene TRBV5-8 combines with J gene TRBJ2-7, with a weak D call TRBD1 (6 bases). The receptor's source is a donor between 10 and 29 years old with latent tuberculosis or without tuberculosis infection. Sequencing was carried out using PBMCs. CDR3 amino acids: CASSPNRVAYEQYF. Here the CDR3 DNA reads TGTGCCAGCAGCCCGAACAGGGTGGCCTACGAGCAGTACTTC.